Following are 18 T cell receptor beta chains from one sample sequenced in a study of OX40 agonist ivuxolimab in advanced cancers. Measured with immunoSEQ multiplex PCR; TCRdb has only the in-frame clones, and not every one. The sample holds 130,000 or so clones, 75% to 95% seen once. Here the sequenced sample was CD4+ or CD8+ T cells sorted from blood, taken in a trial of the OX40 agonist ivuxolimab. Receptor source: an adult with an advanced solid tumor such as melanoma, head and neck, liver or kidney cancer.

The rearrangement links TRBV7-2 to TRBJ1-2; maybe TRBD1 (5 bases). Germline CDR1 SGHTA, CDR2 FQGNSA. CDR3 length equals 14 residues. V lost 2 bases to trimming and J lost 7 bases, with 14 bases between them. The CDR3 here is CASSLLGQGPGYTF. Here the CDR3 DNA reads TGTGCCAGCAGCTTACTTGGGCAGGGACCTGGCTACACCTTC.

The chain recombines TRBV29-1 with TRBJ2-2; D possibly matches TRBD1 or TRBD2 (5 bases each). CDR3 size: 15 residues. V was shortened by 7 bases and J by 0 bases, with 15 bases between the two germline ends. Germline V gene data show CDR1 as SQVTM and CDR2 as ANQGSEA. CDR3 sequence reads: CSAQVGVTNTGELFF. The CDR3 DNA follows: TGCAGCGCCCAGGTGGGGGTGACGAACACCGGGGAGCTGTTTTTT.

This chain's CDR3 is CASTPQAGRATEAFF. The DNA of the CDR3 is TGTGCCAGCACCCCTCAGGCAGGACGGGCCACTGAAGCTTTCTTT. J is TRBJ1-1 and V is TRBV28; D call uncertain. The CDR3 loop spans 15 amino acids. Germline CDR1 and CDR2: MDHEN and SYDVKM. Trimming removed 7 bases at V and 4 bases at J, with 19 bases between.

The chain has TRBV10-1 and TRBJ2-3, with D perhaps matching TRBD2 (5 bases). Germline V gene sequence: CDR1 WNHNN, CDR2 SYGVQD (reference sequence). The CDR3 loop spans 14 amino acids. The ends were cut back, 5 bases at V and 1 base at J, with 10 bases in the middle. The DNA of the CDR3 is TGCGCCAGCAGTTCCCAGGAGGGCACAGATACGCAGTATTTT. Its protein product is CASSSQEGTDTQYF.

The chain is built from TRBV5-1 and TRBJ1-1; 7 bases align to TRBD1. The V gene end was trimmed by 6 bases and the J gene end by 5 bases; junction bases not matched to a gene: 13. CDR3 length: 15 residues. Germline CDR1 is SGHRS and CDR2 is YFSETQ. In DNA form, the CDR3 reads TGCGCCAGCACCTACCAACAGGGGACGGGGACTGAAGCTTTCTTT. Residues: CASTYQQGTGTEAFF.

V is TRBV7-8 and J is TRBJ1-5, with 7 bases aligning to TRBD1. The CDR3 is 16 residues long. The V and J ends lost 1 base and 0 bases, in that order; junction bases with no gene match: 3. Germline V gene sequence: CDR1 SGHVS, CDR2 FQNEAQ. DNA for the CDR3: TGTGCCAGCAGCTTAGAGGGGGCAATTAGCAATCAGCCCCAGCATTTT. This encodes CASSLEGAISNQPQHF. The variable domain in full, completed from reference TRBV7-8 and TRBJ1-5, reads GAGVSQSPRYKVAKRGQDVALRCDPISGHVSLFWYQQALGQGPEFLTYFQNEAQLDKSGLPSDRFFAERPEGSVSTLKIQRTQQEDSAVYLCASSLEGAISNQPQHFGDGTRLSIL.

V gene TRBV30 combines with J gene TRBJ1-1; a possible D gene is TRBD1 (6 bases). This CDR3 has 11 residues. V was pared by 5 bases and J by 5 bases, with 9 bases between. Germline assignment: CDR1 GTSNPN and CDR2 SVGIG (reference sequence). Written as DNA, the CDR3 is TGTGCCTGGCAAGGGGGGACTGAAGCTTTCTTT. Translating gives CAWQGGTEAFF.

The chain couples TRBV12-5 to TRBJ1-1; weak D call: TRBD1 (6 bases). The CDR3 runs 14 residues. V was shortened by 5 bases and J by 5 bases, with 15 bases between the two germline ends. From germline, CDR1 is LGHNT and CDR2 FRNRAP. The CDR3 loop reads CASGPQGMHTEAFF. CDR3 DNA: TGTGCTAGTGGTCCGCAGGGGATGCATACTGAAGCTTTCTTT.

The chain is built from TRBV11-2 and TRBJ2-7, with D unresolved. Germline CDR1 reads SGHAT; CDR2 reads FQNNGV. The CDR3 is made up of 9 amino acids. The CDR3 DNA follows: TGTGCTACCCCGCGGGAGCAGTACTTC. Protein sequence: CATPREQYF. Full variable domain (rest looked up from reference TRBV11-2 and TRBJ2-7): EAGVAQSPRYKIIEKRQSVAFWCNPISGHATLYWYQQILGQGPKLLIQFQNNGVVDDSQLPKDRFSAERLKGVDSTLKIQPAKLEDSAVYLCATPREQYFGPGTRLTVT.

The chain employs TRBV6-6 and TRBJ2-7; no definite D call. The V end lost 4 bases, the J end lost 2 bases, and 3 bases lay between the germline ends. CDR1 is MNHNY and CDR2 is SVGAGI in the germline V gene (reference sequence). The CDR3 has 11 residues. CDR3 sequence reads: CASSSAYEQYF. In nucleotides, the CDR3 is TGTGCCAGCAGTTCAGCCTACGAGCAGTACTTC.

This clone has a handful of counts. The chain carries TRBV18 and TRBJ2-7; a possible D gene is TRBD1 (6 bases). The CDR3 loop spans 13 amino acids. The V and J ends lost 5 bases and 1 base respectively, with 9 bases between them. Germline-derived CDR1 and CDR2 are KGHSH and LQKENI. For the CDR3, the DNA is TGTGCCAGCTCAGCCGGACAGTCCTACGAGCAGTACTTC. This gives the protein CASSAGQSYEQYF.

The chain links TRBV19 to TRBJ1-2; D is possibly TRBD1 (6 bases). This CDR3 contains 13 residues. Trimming cost V 4 bases and J 6 bases, with 12 bases left between them. The V gene's germline CDR1 is LNHDA and CDR2 SQIVND (reference sequence). The CDR3 spells CASSRLTGNGYTF. The CDR3 DNA sequence: TGTGCCAGTAGTAGATTAACAGGGAATGGCTACACCTTC.

V usage is TRBV7-3 and J usage is TRBJ1-1; no clear D. The CDR3 totals 13 residues. V lost 3 bases, J lost 3 bases, and 8 bases lay in between. Looked up from germline, CDR1 is SGHTA and CDR2 is FQGTGA. For the CDR3, the DNA is TGTGCCAGCAGCTTCGGGGTCGACACTGAAGCTTTCTTT. It encodes CASSFGVDTEAFF.

This clone occurred once. The chain couples TRBV19 to TRBJ2-3; a possible D gene is TRBD1 (6 bases). There are 14 residues in the CDR3. Germline CDR1 reads LNHDA; CDR2 reads SQIVND (reference sequence). V was trimmed by 5 bases and J by 1 base, leaving 10 bases between them. CDR3 sequence (DNA): TGTGCCAGTAGTTGGGACATGGGCACAGATACGCAGTATTTT. Protein sequence: CASSWDMGTDTQYF.

The chain uses TRBV7-3 and TRBJ2-2; 8 bases agree with TRBD1. Trimming removed 3 bases from V and 6 bases from J; junction bases left unmatched: 6. Germline V gene data show CDR1 as SGHTA and CDR2 as FQGTGA. This CDR3 region has 15 residues. The CDR3 is CASSLTGVLAGELFF. The CDR3 nucleotides read TGTGCCAGCAGCTTGACAGGGGTTCTTGCCGGGGAGCTGTTTTTT.

This clone occurred once. This rearrangement joins TRBV30 to TRBJ1-4; 9 nucleotides line up with TRBD1. Germline V gene data show CDR1 as GTSNPN and CDR2 as SVGIG (reference sequence). CDR3 length: 13 amino acids. V shed 1 base, J shed 13 bases, and the junction held 7 bases outside the gene matches. The CDR3 sequence: CAWSAGTGLGLFF. The CDR3 DNA reads TGTGCCTGGAGTGCCGGGACAGGGTTAGGACTGTTTTTT.

This chain links TRBV4-3 with TRBJ2-2; no clear D. Between the trimmed V and J ends, which lost 4 bases and 7 bases, there was a span of 13 bases. There are 14 residues in the CDR3. Germline-derived CDR1 and CDR2 are LGHNA and YSLEER. For the CDR3, the DNA is TGCGCCAGCAGCCGCGCAAGAGTATACGGGGAGCTGTTTTTT. This codes for CASSRARVYGELFF.

The chain combines TRBV25-1 with TRBJ1-1, with D uncertain. The CDR3 is 11 amino acids. V lost 0 bases to trimming and J lost 8 bases, with 4 bases between them. Per the germline V gene, CDR1 is MGHDK and CDR2 is SYGVNS. CDR3 in amino acids: CASSEYDEAFF. The DNA of the CDR3 is TGTGCCAGCAGTGAATATGACGAAGCTTTCTTT.